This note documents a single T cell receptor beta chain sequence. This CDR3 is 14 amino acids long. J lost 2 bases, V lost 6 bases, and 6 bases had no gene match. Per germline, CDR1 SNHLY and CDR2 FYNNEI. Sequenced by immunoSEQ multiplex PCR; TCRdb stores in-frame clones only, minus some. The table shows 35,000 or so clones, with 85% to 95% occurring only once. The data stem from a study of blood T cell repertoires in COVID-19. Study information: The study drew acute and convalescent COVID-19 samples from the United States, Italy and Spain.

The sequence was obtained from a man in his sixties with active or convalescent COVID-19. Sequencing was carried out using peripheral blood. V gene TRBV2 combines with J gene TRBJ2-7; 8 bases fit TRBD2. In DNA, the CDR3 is TGTGCCAGCAGGGGGCGGGAGGCCCCCTACGAGCAGTACTTC. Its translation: CASRGREAPYEQYF.